One T cell receptor (beta chain) is described in this entry. V lost 5 bases to trimming and J lost 2 bases, with 12 bases between them. CDR3 length: 15 amino acids. Per the germline V gene, CDR1 is LNHDA and CDR2 is SQIVND (reference sequence). Every patient had mismatch repair deficiency by PCR or immunohistochemistry. The data stem from a study of PD-1 blockade in mismatch repair-deficient tumors. TCRdb's table, derived via immunoSEQ multiplex PCR, lists solely in-frame clones and lacks some. The sample carries 120,000 or so clones, 88% recorded once. The source was peripheral blood, collected about 17 months after starting pembrolizumab. The rearrangement uses TRBV19 and TRBJ2-2; no definite D call. This clonotype originated in an adult with mismatch repair-deficient cancer. CDR3 protein: CASSARDRNTGELFF. The CDR3 coding sequence is TGTGCCAGTAGTGCACGCGACCGAAACACCGGGGAGCTGTTTTTT.